This T cell receptor (beta chain) was identified in a study of blood T cells in healthy people across ages. About the study: Capture by template switching was about one barcoded beta molecule per two T cells. Overall study findings and caveats: The donors' CMV status was not determined, possibly confounding changes in expanded clonotypes. The study found more naive CD4+ cells and higher diversity in long-lived than aged donors.

Using a J-beta primer mix together with a sample-barcoded 5' primer, a second PCR was run for roughly 6 to 11 cycles. Each CDR3 protein gets one entry after TCRdb re-called the 5' RACE reads with MiXCR. The table records 550,000 to 600,000 distinct CDR3 sequences, roughly 28% of them present only once. The CDR3 runs 12 residues. A minimum of 5 micrograms of total RNA was extracted per sample. As for this clonotype: Its antigen is not known.

The sequence came from a woman aged 65 to 85 in good health. The specimen was blood. The rearrangement links TRBV21-1 to TRBJ1-1; no DNA check was done on the table's D call, TRBD1. TRBV21-1 is recorded as a pseudogene. DNA of the CDR3: TGTGCCAGCAGCATAATCAGGGGAGGAGCTTTCTTT. As protein: CASSIIRGGAFF.